These 5 T cell receptor beta chains were all obtained from the same sample, sequenced in a study of a mutant IDH1 vaccine in newly diagnosed glioma. Indicated time point: week 11, during vaccination. Vaccination comprised doses that each held 300 ug of mutant IDH1 20-mer peptide, plus topical imiquimod. Antigens for these TCRs are unknown. TCRdb's table, derived via immunoSEQ multiplex PCR, lists solely in-frame clones and lacks some. The sample yields about 60,000 clones, approximately 80% seen once. The sample in question was PBMCs, obtained from a glioma patient whose treatment included an IDH1 peptide vaccine. The receptor set was obtained from a man aged 25-45 years with glioma.

The V and J genes are TRBV28 and TRBJ1-5; D not resolved. The CDR3 is made up of 13 amino acids. Trimming took off 1 base at V and 5 bases at J, with 6 bases between the two ends. Germline loops: CDR1 MDHEN, CDR2 SYDVKM. The CDR3 coding sequence is TGTGCCAGCAGTTTATATAGTGATCAGCCCCAGCATTTT. Protein product: CASSLYSDQPQHF.

The CDR3 here is CASSGGTGESTDTQYF. CDR3 coding DNA: TGTGCCAGCAGCGGGGGGACAGGGGAGAGCACAGATACGCAGTATTTT. V usage is TRBV5-6 and J usage is TRBJ2-3, with 10 positions matching TRBD1. The J segment lost 0 bases and the V segment lost 4 bases, leaving 5 bases of the junction unmatched. This CDR3 is built from 16 residues. Germline V gives CDR1 SGHDT, CDR2 YYEEEE. Together with reference TRBV5-6 and TRBJ2-3, the CDR3 gives the full variable domain: DAGVTQSPTHLIKTRGQQVTLRCSPKSGHDTVSWYQQALGQGPQFIFQYYEEEERQRGNFPDRFSGHQFPNYSSELNVNALLLGDSALYLCASSGGTGESTDTQYFGPGTRLTVL.

This clone was recorded only once. This rearrangement joins TRBV7-2 to TRBJ2-3; 12 nucleotides match TRBD2. CDR3 length: 16 amino acids. J was trimmed by 6 bases and V by 6 bases; bases with no gene match: 10. Germline V lookup: CDR1 SGHTA, CDR2 FQGNSA. This CDR3 is CASSFQTSGSSDTQYF. The CDR3 DNA is TGTGCCAGCAGTTTTCAGACTAGCGGGAGTAGCGATACGCAGTATTTT. The variable domain in full, with the rest retrieved from reference TRBV7-2 and TRBJ2-3, is GAGVSQSPSNKVTEKGKDVELRCDPISGHTALYWYRQSLGQGLEFLIYFQGNSAPDKSGLPSDRFSAERTGGSVSTLTIQRTQQEDSAVYLCASSFQTSGSSDTQYFGPGTRLTVL.

The chain recombines TRBV9 with TRBJ1-4, with D unresolved. Germline CDR1 and CDR2: SGDLS and YYNGEE. V gave up 4 bases and J gave up 7 bases, with 14 bases separating them. The CDR3 loop spans 14 amino acids. The CDR3 protein is CASSPRTGSEKLFF. CDR3 DNA: TGTGCCAGCAGCCCCCGAACCGGGTCTGAAAAACTGTTTTTT. Using reference TRBV9 and TRBJ1-4 for the parts outside the CDR3, the full variable domain is DSGVTQTPKHLITATGQRVTLRCSPRSGDLSVYWYQQSLDQGLQFLIQYYNGEERAKGNILERFSAQQFPDLHSELNLSSLELGDSALYFCASSPRTGSEKLFFGSGTQLSVL.

V and J are TRBV2 and TRBJ1-5; tentative D call: TRBD1 (5 bases). The CDR3 runs 15 residues. Germline CDR1 is SNHLY and CDR2 is FYNNEI. V lost 2 bases and J 2 bases, leaving 10 bases between the germline ends. CDR3 sequence reads: CASSENGGGNQPQHF. The CDR3 region has the DNA TGTGCCAGCAGTGAAAACGGGGGAGGCAATCAGCCCCAGCATTTT.